Included here is one TCR beta chain sequence, with context. Its antigen is undetermined. TCRdb analysed the 5' RACE reads with MiXCR anew, one entry per CDR3 protein. This sample has around 600,000 distinct CDR3 sequences; around an eighth occur once, and the top ten carry about 15%. The sample belongs to a study of T cells after yellow fever vaccination. Overall study results and limits: Compared with primary, the secondary response was weaker and peaked at day 5, not 15.

Trimming cost V 1 base and J 1 base; bases outside gene matches: 7. The CDR3 covers 16 residues. This chain connects TRBV12-3 or TRBV12-4 to TRBJ2-7; the match to TRBD2 covers 7 bases. The specimen was PBMCs, collected on the day of the yellow fever booster vaccination. This sequence originates from a man aged 30-40 years who received the YFV17D yellow fever vaccine. The CDR3 loop reads CASSLGRGSGSYEQYF. CDR3 DNA: TGTGCCAGCAGTTTAGGGCGCGGGAGTGGTTCCTACGAGCAGTACTTC.